This TCR beta chain was sequenced in a study of vaccination effects on CD4 cells after COVID-19. Study-level findings and limits: A shortage of convalescent patients and an absence of early post-infection timepoints characterized the study. Clonal contraction was marked in infection- and vaccine-induced clones late after vaccination.

Prior to sequencing, the ViraFEST assay stimulated PBMC with viral peptide pools, which expanded the antigen-specific CD4+ T cells. The culture ran for roughly ten days before CD4+ T cells were isolated. Of the BNT162b2 and mRNA-1273 vaccines, participants received two doses of one or the other. Nucleocapsid antibody tests were negative, and the vaccine recipients had no prior SARS-CoV-2 infection. This clone was seen a single time. What it recognizes is unknown. CDR3 length equals 14 residues. Trimming removed 4 bases from V and 1 base from J, with 11 bases in between. Germline-derived CDR1 and CDR2 are SGHKS and YYEKEE (reference sequence). Profiled with immunoSEQ multiplex PCR; TCRdb holds only in-frame clones, not every one. The sample has 84,000 or so clones; roughly 80% are singletons.

The chain couples TRBV5-5 to TRBJ1-2; D perhaps matches TRBD1 (5 bases). The source was CD4+ T cells from PBMCs cultured with HCoV-OC43 spike peptides, collected after COVID-19 vaccination. Regarding subset: HCoV-OC43 spike overlapping peptide pool stimulation. The clonotype originates from a human donor who received a COVID-19 vaccine. CDR3 amino acids: CASSREGSNYGYTF. CDR3 in DNA: TGTGCCAGCAGCCGAGAGGGGAGTAACTATGGCTACACCTTC.